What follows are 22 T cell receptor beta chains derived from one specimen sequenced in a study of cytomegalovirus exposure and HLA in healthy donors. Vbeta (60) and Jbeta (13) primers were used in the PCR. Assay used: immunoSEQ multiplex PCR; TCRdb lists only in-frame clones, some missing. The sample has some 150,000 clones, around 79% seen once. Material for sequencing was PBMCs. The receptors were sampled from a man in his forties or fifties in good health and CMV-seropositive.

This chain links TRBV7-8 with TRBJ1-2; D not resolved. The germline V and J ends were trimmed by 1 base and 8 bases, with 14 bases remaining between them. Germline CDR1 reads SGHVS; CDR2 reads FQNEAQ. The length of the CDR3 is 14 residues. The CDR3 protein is CASSLESSLEGYTF. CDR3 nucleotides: TGTGCCAGCAGCTTAGAGAGTTCTCTCGAGGGCTACACCTTC.

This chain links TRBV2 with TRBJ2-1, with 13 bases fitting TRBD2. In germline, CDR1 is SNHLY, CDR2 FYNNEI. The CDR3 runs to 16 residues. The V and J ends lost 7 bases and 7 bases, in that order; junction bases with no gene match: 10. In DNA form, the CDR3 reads TGTGCCAGCATTGGACTAGCGGGAGTAAGTTTGAATGAGCAGTTCTTC. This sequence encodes CASIGLAGVSLNEQFF.

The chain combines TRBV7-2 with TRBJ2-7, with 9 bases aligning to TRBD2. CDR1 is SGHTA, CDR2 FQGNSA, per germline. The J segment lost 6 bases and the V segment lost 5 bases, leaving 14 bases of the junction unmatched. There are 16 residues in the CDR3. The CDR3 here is CASSLRPGTSWSEQYF. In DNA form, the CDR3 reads TGTGCCAGCAGCCTAAGACCCGGGACTAGCTGGTCCGAGCAGTACTTC.

The CDR3 nucleotides read TGTGCCAGCAGCCAACTCAGGGGAAGGGGCACCGGGGAGCTGTTTTTT. It is translated as CASSQLRGRGTGELFF. The gene calls are TRBV5-4 and TRBJ2-2; D is perhaps TRBD1 (6 bases). Per germline, CDR1 SGHNT and CDR2 YYREEE (reference sequence). CDR3 length equals 16 residues. Trimming took off 4 bases at V and 4 bases at J, with 17 bases between the two ends.

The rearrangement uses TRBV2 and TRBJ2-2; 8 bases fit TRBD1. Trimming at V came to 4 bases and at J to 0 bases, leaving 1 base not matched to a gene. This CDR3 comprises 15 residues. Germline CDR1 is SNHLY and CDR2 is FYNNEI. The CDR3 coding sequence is TGTGCCAGCAGTGGGGACAGGACGAACACCGGGGAGCTGTTTTTT. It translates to CASSGDRTNTGELFF.

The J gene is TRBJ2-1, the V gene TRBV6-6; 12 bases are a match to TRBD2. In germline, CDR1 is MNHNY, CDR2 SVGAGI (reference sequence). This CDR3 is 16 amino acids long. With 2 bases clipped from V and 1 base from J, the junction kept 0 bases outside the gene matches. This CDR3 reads CASSYTSGRSYNEQFF. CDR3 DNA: TGTGCCAGCAGTTACACTAGCGGGAGGTCCTACAATGAGCAGTTCTTC.

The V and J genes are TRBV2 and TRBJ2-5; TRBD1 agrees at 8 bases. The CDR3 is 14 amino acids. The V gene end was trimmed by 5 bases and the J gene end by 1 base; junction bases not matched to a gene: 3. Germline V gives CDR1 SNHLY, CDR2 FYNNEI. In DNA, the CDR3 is TGTGCCAGCAGTAGAGGGACAGGCCAAGAGACCCAGTACTTC. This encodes CASSRGTGQETQYF.

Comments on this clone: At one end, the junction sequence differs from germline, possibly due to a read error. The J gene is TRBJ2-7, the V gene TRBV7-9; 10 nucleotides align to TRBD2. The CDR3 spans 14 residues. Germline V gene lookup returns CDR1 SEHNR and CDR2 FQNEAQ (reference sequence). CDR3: CSSEALAGDNEQYF. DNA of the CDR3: TGTTCCAGTGAGGCGCTAGCGGGAGATAACGAGCAGTACTTC. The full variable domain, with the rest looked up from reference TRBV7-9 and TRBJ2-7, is DTGVSQNPRHKITKRGQNVTFRCDPISEHNRLYWYRQTLGQGPEFLTYFQNEAQLEKSRLLSDRFSAERPKGSFSTLEIQRTEQGDSAMYLCSSEALAGDNEQYFGPGTRLTVT.

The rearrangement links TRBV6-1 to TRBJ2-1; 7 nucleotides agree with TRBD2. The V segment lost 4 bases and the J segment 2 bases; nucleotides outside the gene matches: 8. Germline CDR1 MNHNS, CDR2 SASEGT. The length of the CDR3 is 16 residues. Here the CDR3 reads CASSARGERAYNEQFF. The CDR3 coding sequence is TGTGCCAGCAGTGCCCGGGGGGAGCGGGCCTACAATGAGCAGTTCTTC.

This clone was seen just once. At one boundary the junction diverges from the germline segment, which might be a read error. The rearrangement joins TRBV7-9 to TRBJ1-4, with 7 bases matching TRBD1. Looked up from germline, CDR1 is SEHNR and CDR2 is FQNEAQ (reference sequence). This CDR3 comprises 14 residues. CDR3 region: CSSSLAGQVVKLFF. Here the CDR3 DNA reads TGTTCCAGCAGCTTAGCTGGACAGGTAGTAAAACTGTTTTTT.

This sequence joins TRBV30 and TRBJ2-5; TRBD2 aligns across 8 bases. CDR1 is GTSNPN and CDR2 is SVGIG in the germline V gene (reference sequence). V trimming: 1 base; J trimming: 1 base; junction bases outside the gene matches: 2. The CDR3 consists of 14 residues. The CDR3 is CAWSDGRAQETQYF. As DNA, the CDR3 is TGTGCCTGGAGTGACGGGAGGGCCCAAGAGACCCAGTACTTC. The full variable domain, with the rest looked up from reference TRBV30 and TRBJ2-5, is SQTIHQWPATLVQPVGSPLSLECTVEGTSNPNLYWYRQAAGRGLQLLFYSVGIGQISSEVPQNLSASRPQDRQFILSSKKLLLSDSGFYLCAWSDGRAQETQYFGPGTRLLVL.

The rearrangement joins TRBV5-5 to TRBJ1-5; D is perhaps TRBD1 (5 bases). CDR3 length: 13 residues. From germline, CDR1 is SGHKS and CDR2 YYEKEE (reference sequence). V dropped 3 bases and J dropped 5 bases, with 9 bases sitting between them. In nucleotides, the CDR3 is TGTGCCAGCAGCTCCCGGGGGGATCAGCCCCAGCATTTT. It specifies CASSSRGDQPQHF.

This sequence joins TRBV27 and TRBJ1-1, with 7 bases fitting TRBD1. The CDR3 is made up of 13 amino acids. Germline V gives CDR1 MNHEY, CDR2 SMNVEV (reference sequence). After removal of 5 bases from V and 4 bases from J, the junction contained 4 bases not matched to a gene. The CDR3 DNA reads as TGTGCCAGCAGTGTCCGGGACAGCACTGAAGCTTTCTTT. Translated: CASSVRDSTEAFF.

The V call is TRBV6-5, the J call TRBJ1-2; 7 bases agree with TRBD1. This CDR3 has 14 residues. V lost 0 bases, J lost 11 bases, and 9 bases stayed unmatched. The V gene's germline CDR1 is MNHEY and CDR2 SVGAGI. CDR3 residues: CASSYSRTQGGYTF. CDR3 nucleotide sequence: TGTGCCAGCAGTTACTCAAGGACTCAGGGGGGATACACCTTC.

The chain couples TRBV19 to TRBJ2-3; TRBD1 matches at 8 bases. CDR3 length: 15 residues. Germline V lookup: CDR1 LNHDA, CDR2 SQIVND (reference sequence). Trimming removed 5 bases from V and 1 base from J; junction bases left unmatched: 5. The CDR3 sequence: CASSDAGQGTDTQYF. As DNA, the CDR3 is TGTGCCAGTAGTGATGCGGGACAGGGCACAGATACGCAGTATTTT.

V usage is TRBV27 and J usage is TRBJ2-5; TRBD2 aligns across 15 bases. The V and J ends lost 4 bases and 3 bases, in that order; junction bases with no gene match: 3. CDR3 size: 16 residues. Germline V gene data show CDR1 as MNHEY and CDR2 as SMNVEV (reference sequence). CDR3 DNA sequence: TGTGCCAGCAGTTCCGGACTAGCGGGAGGGGAAGAGACCCAGTACTTC. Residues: CASSSGLAGGEETQYF.

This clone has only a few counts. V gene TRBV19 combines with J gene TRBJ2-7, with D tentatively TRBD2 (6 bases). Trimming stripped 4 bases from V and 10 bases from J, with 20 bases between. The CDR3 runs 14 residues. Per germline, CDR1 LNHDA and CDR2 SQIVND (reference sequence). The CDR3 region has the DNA TGTGCCAGTAGTAATCCGGGACTGCGGACGGAACAGTACTTC. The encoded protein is CASSNPGLRTEQYF.

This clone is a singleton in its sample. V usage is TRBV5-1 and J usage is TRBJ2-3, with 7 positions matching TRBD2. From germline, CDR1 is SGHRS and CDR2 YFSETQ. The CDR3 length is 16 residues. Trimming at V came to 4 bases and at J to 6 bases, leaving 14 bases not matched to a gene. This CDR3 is CASSLGSGGSPDTQYF. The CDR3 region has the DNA TGCGCCAGCAGCCTGGGTTCGGGCGGGAGCCCCGATACGCAGTATTTT.

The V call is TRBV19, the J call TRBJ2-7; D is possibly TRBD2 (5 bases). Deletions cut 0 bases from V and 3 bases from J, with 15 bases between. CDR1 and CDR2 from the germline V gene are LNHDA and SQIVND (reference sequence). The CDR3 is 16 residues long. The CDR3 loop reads CASSIDEAGTSYEQYF. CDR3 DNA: TGTGCCAGTAGTATAGATGAGGCGGGCACTAGCTACGAGCAGTACTTC.

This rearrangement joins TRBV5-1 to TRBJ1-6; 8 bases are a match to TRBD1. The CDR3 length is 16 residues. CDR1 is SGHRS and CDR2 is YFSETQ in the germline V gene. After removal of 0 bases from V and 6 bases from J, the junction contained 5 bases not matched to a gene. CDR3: CASSLAAGQGNSPLHF. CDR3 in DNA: TGCGCCAGCAGCTTGGCAGCCGGACAGGGTAATTCACCCCTCCACTTT. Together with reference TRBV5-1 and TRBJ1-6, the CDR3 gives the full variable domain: KAGVTQTPRYLIKTRGQQVTLSCSPISGHRSVSWYQQTPGQGLQFLFEYFSETQRNKGNFPGRFSGRQFSNSRSEMNVSTLELGDSALYLCASSLAAGQGNSPLHFGNGTRLTVT.

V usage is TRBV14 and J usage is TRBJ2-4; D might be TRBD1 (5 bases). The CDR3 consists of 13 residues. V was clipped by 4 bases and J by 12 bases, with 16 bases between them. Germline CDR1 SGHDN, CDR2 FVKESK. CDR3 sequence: CASSLAHRQTQYF. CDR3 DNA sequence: TGTGCCAGCAGCCTGGCTCACAGGCAAACTCAGTACTTC.

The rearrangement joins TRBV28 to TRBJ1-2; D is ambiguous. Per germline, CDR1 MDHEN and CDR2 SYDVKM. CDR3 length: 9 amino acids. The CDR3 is CGPPYGYTF. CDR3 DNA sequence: TGTGGGCCTCCCTATGGCTACACCTTC.